A single sample is the source of the 13 T cell receptor beta chains below, sequenced in a study of brain T cells in children with intractable seizures. Profiled with immunoSEQ multiplex PCR; TCRdb holds only in-frame clones, not every one. The sample includes about 110,000 clones, 94% seen only once; the top ten take 3.8%. Material: peripheral blood, obtained at surgery. The receptors come from a boy in the first two years of life with hemimegalencephaly and intractable seizures.

V usage is TRBV19 and J usage is TRBJ1-5; weak D call: TRBD1 (6 bases). Germline V gene lookup returns CDR1 LNHDA and CDR2 SQIVND (reference sequence). This CDR3 has 12 amino acids. This CDR3 reads CATGIGNQPQHF. CDR3 DNA: TGTGCTACAGGGATAGGCAATCAGCCCCAGCATTTT.

The V and J genes are TRBV19 and TRBJ2-4; a possible D gene is TRBD1 (6 bases). Deletions cut 1 base from V and 8 bases from J, with 9 bases between. The CDR3 consists of 13 residues. Germline V gene lookup returns CDR1 LNHDA and CDR2 SQIVND (reference sequence). In nucleotides, the CDR3 is TGTGCCAGTAGTATAGTAGGGGGAGACATTCAGTACTTC. It codes for CASSIVGGDIQYF.

The chain links TRBV19 to TRBJ2-2; the match to TRBD1 covers 9 bases. J was trimmed by 0 bases and V by 4 bases; bases with no gene match: 0. This CDR3 contains 15 residues. Germline CDR1 LNHDA, CDR2 SQIVND (reference sequence). DNA for the CDR3: TGTGCCAGTAGTAGGACAGGGGCGAACACCGGGGAGCTGTTTTTT. Its protein is CASSRTGANTGELFF.

The chain links TRBV6-5 to TRBJ1-2; no clear D gene. CDR1 is MNHEY, CDR2 SVGAGI, per germline. Deletions cut 7 bases from V and 0 bases from J, with 9 bases between. CDR3 size: 13 residues. The CDR3 DNA reads as TGTGCCAGCACTAACCAAGCTAACTATGGCTACACCTTC. It codes for CASTNQANYGYTF.

The V gene is TRBV28, the J gene TRBJ1-1; D not certain. CDR1 is MDHEN and CDR2 is SYDVKM in the germline V gene. CDR3 length: 17 amino acids. The ends were cut back, 1 base at V and 3 bases at J, with 18 bases in the middle. In DNA form, the CDR3 reads TGTGCCAGCAGTTTATTTGGGGTCCCACTATGGGACACTGAAGCTTTCTTT. It is translated as CASSLFGVPLWDTEAFF. Together with reference TRBV28 and TRBJ1-1, the CDR3 gives the full variable domain: DVKVTQSSRYLVKRTGEKVFLECVQDMDHENMFWYRQDPGLGLRLIYFSYDVKMKEKGDIPEGYSVSREKKERFSLILESASTNQTSMYLCASSLFGVPLWDTEAFFGQGTRLTVV.

V and J are TRBV24-1 and TRBJ2-7; maybe TRBD1 (5 bases). The CDR3 covers 13 residues. Trimming stripped 9 bases from V and 0 bases from J, with 11 bases between. Germline V gene lookup returns CDR1 KGHDR and CDR2 SFDVKD. In DNA, the CDR3 is TGTGCCACCGAGGACACCGTCTCCTACGAGCAGTACTTC. Translated: CATEDTVSYEQYF.

The V call is TRBV21-1, the J call TRBJ2-7; the table's TRBD1 call for D was not verified on the DNA. TRBV21-1 is a listed pseudogene. CDR3 length: 14 amino acids. This chain's CDR3 is CASSKRRGPYEQYF. The CDR3 DNA reads TGTGCCAGCAGCAAGCGCAGGGGTCCCTACGAGCAGTACTTC.

V gene TRBV27 combines with J gene TRBJ2-7, with 7 bases fitting TRBD2. The V segment lost 10 bases and the J segment 2 bases; nucleotides outside the gene matches: 8. Germline lookup yields CDR1 MNHEY and CDR2 SMNVEV (reference sequence). This CDR3 is 13 amino acids long. The CDR3 spells CATGGTRTYEQYF. CDR3 DNA: TGTGCCACCGGGGGGACGCGTACCTACGAGCAGTACTTC.

The rearrangement links TRBV6-4 to TRBJ2-2; D not certain. CDR1 and CDR2 (germline): MRHNA, SNTAGT. Trimming removed 2 bases from V and 1 base from J, with 2 bases in between. This CDR3 has 13 amino acids. For the CDR3, the DNA is TGTGCCAGCAGTGACGGGAACACCGGGGAGCTGTTTTTT. Translating it yields CASSDGNTGELFF.

The chain recombines TRBV5-1 with TRBJ1-3; no definite D call. This CDR3 has 16 amino acids. Between the trimmed V and J ends, which lost 0 bases and 0 bases, there was a span of 10 bases. Germline CDR1 SGHRS, CDR2 YFSETQ. Here the CDR3 reads CASSLAVANSGNTIYF. The CDR3 coding sequence is TGCGCCAGCAGCTTGGCCGTAGCGAACTCTGGAAACACCATATATTTT.

The V and J genes are TRBV5-1 and TRBJ2-5, with TRBD1 matching 8 bases. The length of the CDR3 is 14 residues. Per the germline V gene, CDR1 is SGHRS and CDR2 is YFSETQ. The V segment lost 4 bases and the J segment 3 bases; nucleotides outside the gene matches: 5. CDR3 DNA: TGCGCCAGCAGCACCGGACAGGGAAAAGAGACCCAGTACTTC. Translating it yields CASSTGQGKETQYF.

The chain is built from TRBV27 and TRBJ1-1, with D perhaps matching TRBD1 (5 bases). Germline V lookup: CDR1 MNHEY, CDR2 SMNVEV (reference sequence). V was pared by 4 bases and J by 0 bases, with 12 bases between. The CDR3 is 15 amino acids. The CDR3 nucleotides are TGTGCCAGCAGTTCGGGGGGTAGGATGAACACTGAAGCTTTCTTT. Translation gives CASSSGGRMNTEAFF.

The chain uses TRBV19 and TRBJ1-2, with 9 bases lining up with TRBD1. The CDR3 loop spans 15 amino acids. V trimming: 5 bases; J trimming: 3 bases; junction bases outside the gene matches: 7. Germline-derived CDR1 and CDR2 are LNHDA and SQIVND (reference sequence). CDR3: CASSDPGQGDYGYTF. For the CDR3, the DNA is TGTGCCAGTAGTGATCCGGGACAGGGTGACTATGGCTACACCTTC.